This T cell receptor (beta chain) stems from a study of CD8 T cells in ankylosing spondylitis. In this sample, this clonotype turned up many times. Its antigen is unidentified. Scientists made TCR beta libraries using quantitative 5'-RACE with molecular barcodes. TCRdb reprocessed the 5' RACE reads with MiXCR, giving one entry per CDR3 protein. Counted here are around 150,000 distinct CDR3 sequences, about 42% occurring once; the ten biggest clones make up approximately 14%. Overall study findings and caveats: A number of the motif variants had already been described in reactive arthritis synovial fluid and blood. Eight highly homologous variants formed a TCR beta motif that appeared characteristic of ankylosing spondylitis blood.

The TCR sequence derives from a male donor with ankylosing spondylitis. Sample: synovial fluid, either unsorted or a sorted T cell fraction (not recorded which).

CDR3 region: CATTQLYWQPQHF. As DNA, the CDR3 is TGTGCCACCACTCAGCTGTATTGGCAGCCCCAGCATTTT. J is TRBJ1-5 and V is TRBV24-1; D unclear. The germline V gene encodes CDR1 KGHDR and CDR2 SFDVKD. V was trimmed by 8 bases and J by 7 bases, leaving 14 bases between them. CDR3 size: 13 residues.